This T cell receptor beta chain was sequenced in a study of cytomegalovirus exposure and HLA in healthy donors. Amplification used 60 Vbeta primers and 13 Jbeta primers. Generated by immunoSEQ multiplex PCR, the TCRdb table keeps only in-frame clones and is missing some. The sample contains some 95,000 clones, less than 80% of which appear only once. The CDR3 sequence is 11 residues long. The germline V and J ends were trimmed by 2 bases and 7 bases, with 5 bases remaining between them. Germline V lookup: CDR1 PRHDT, CDR2 FYEKMQ (reference sequence). Study-wide findings and caveats: 87-base-pair reads could not separate some V segments, including TRBV6-2 and TRBV6-3. One variant, a missense change in DCLRE1C, was linked in a later analysis to TCR beta V- and J-gene trimming. Later work found most CMV-associated TCR beta chains apparently HLA-restricted.

On this clone: The antigen is undetermined.

This TCR was recovered from a woman aged 40 to 49 in good health and CMV-seropositive. Sequenced sample: PBMCs. The chain is built from TRBV13 and TRBJ1-1; D is ambiguous. Here the CDR3 DNA reads TGTGCCAGCAGCTTACGCTATGAAGCTTTCTTT. It specifies CASSLRYEAFF.